A selection of T cell receptor beta chains follows, all from one sample in a study of cytomegalovirus exposure and HLA in healthy donors. Method: immunoSEQ multiplex PCR; TCRdb's copy keeps in-frame clones and lacks some. The sample has some 130,000 clones, about 88% seen once. The sample taken for sequencing was PBMCs. The receptors were gathered from a woman in her late teens or twenties in good health and CMV-seronegative. CDR3s include the opening cysteine and the closing phenylalanine or tryptophan. D genes are given only for firm matches. Clone size is shown for a subset of rows, as once, few, many or a class of expanded clone.

J gene | D gene | clone size | V gene | CDR3 protein | CDR3 DNA
TRBJ1-3 | - | - | TRBV4-1 | CASSEITQLVNTIYF | TGCGCCAGCAGCGAAATCACCCAACTCGTGAACACCATATATTTT
TRBJ2-1 | - | - | TRBV29-1 | CSVEDLTDEQFF | TGCAGCGTTGAAGATCTGACAGATGAGCAGTTCTTC
TRBJ2-7 | - | - | TRBV9 | CASSVEGDPSYEQYF | TGTGCCAGCAGCGTAGAGGGGGACCCATCCTACGAGCAGTACTTC
TRBJ1-2 | - | few | TRBV2 | CASSATGDNYGYTF | TGTGCCAGCAGTGCCACGGGGGATAACTATGGCTACACCTTC
TRBJ1-1 | - | - | TRBV6-5 | CASRAPGNTEAFF | TGTGCCAGCAGAGCCCCGGGGAACACTGAAGCTTTCTTT
TRBJ2-7 | TRBD1 | - | TRBV4-1 | CASSRYRDREDEQYF | TGCGCCAGCAGCCGTTACCGGGACAGGGAGGACGAGCAGTACTTC
TRBJ1-2 | TRBD1 | - | TRBV11-2 | CASSFKTGYGYTF | TGTGCCAGCAGCTTTAAGACAGGGTACGGCTACACCTTC
TRBJ2-1 | TRBD1 | - | TRBV7-8 | CASTPVDRAWAYNEQFF | TGTGCCAGCACTCCGGTGGACAGGGCTTGGGCCTACAATGAGCAGTTCTTC
TRBJ2-5 | - | - | TRBV5-1 | CASSPGSGGVKTQYF | TGCGCCAGCAGCCCTGGCTCCGGCGGAGTAAAGACCCAGTACTTC
TRBJ2-2 | - | - | TRBV4-2 | CASSQDRTMGLFF | TGTGCCAGCAGCCAAGATCGGACTATGGGGCTGTTTTTT
TRBJ1-3 | - | - | TRBV5-1 | CASKRFGGSNTIYF | TGCGCCAGCAAACGTTTCGGGGGGTCAAACACCATATATTTT
TRBJ1-4 | - | - | TRBV7-2 | CASSYTAPDEKLFF | TGTGCCAGCAGCTACACAGCCCCGGATGAAAAACTGTTTTTT
TRBJ2-7 | TRBD1 | - | TRBV27 | CASRIRTGDFYEQYF | TGTGCCAGCCGAATTCGGACAGGGGACTTCTACGAGCAGTACTTC
TRBJ1-2 | - | - | TRBV29-1 | CSADTGNYGYTF | TGCAGCGCCGATACAGGGAACTATGGCTACACCTTC
TRBJ2-7 | TRBD2 | - | TRBV10-3 | CATEGLAGSRGWYEQYF | TGTGCCACCGAGGGACTAGCGGGGAGCCGGGGATGGTACGAGCAGTACTTC
TRBJ2-5 | - | - | TRBV6-5 | CASRKTGETQYF | TGTGCCAGCAGAAAAACAGGAGAGACCCAGTACTTC
TRBJ2-5 | - | - | TRBV2 | CASSGEETQYF | TGTGCCAGCAGCGGAGAGGAGACCCAGTACTTC
TRBJ2-7 | TRBD2 | - | TRBV4-1 | CASSQEGGLAGTLAYEQYF | TGCGCCAGCAGCCAGGAGGGGGGACTAGCGGGGACTCTTGCCTACGAGCAGTACTTC
TRBJ1-4 | TRBD1 | - | TRBV6-5 | CASKLYRGSFEKLFF | TGTGCCAGCAAACTATACAGGGGGTCCTTCGAAAAACTGTTTTTT
TRBJ2-1 | TRBD1 | - | TRBV11-2 | CASSWDRANEQFF | TGTGCCAGCAGCTGGGACAGGGCGAATGAGCAGTTCTTC
TRBJ1-2 | TRBD1 | few | TRBV5-6 | CASSFGQAYGYTF | TGTGCCAGCAGCTTTGGACAGGCCTATGGCTACACCTTC
TRBJ1-4 | - | - | TRBV2 | CASSDRQPNEKLFF | TGTGCCAGCAGTGACCGACAGCCTAATGAAAAACTGTTTTTT
TRBJ1-1 | - | - | TRBV2 | CASKIVWNTEAFF | TGTGCCAGCAAAATCGTCTGGAACACTGAAGCTTTCTTT
TRBJ1-1 | - | - | TRBV4-1 | CASSQAGELTQAFF | TGCGCCAGCAGCCAAGCGGGAGAACTGACTCAAGCTTTCTTT
TRBJ1-1 | - | - | TRBV5-8 | CASSLVRAMNTEAFF | TGTGCCAGCAGCTTGGTCAGGGCCATGAACACTGAAGCTTTCTTT
TRBJ1-6 | - | - | TRBV5-1 | CASSLAGQSSYNSPLHF | TGCGCCAGCAGCTTGGCCGGACAGAGCTCCTATAATTCACCCCTCCACTTT
TRBJ1-2 | - | - | TRBV5-4 | CASSLDSYGYTF | TGTGCCAGCAGCTTGGACAGCTATGGCTACACCTTC
TRBJ1-3 | - | - | TRBV2 | CASSPGLPDTIYF | TGTGCCAGCAGTCCGGGACTGCCCGACACCATATATTTT
TRBJ2-3 | TRBD1 | few | TRBV7-3 | CASSLYPPGQGALQDTQYF | TGTGCCAGCAGCTTATACCCGCCCGGACAGGGGGCCCTACAAGATACGCAGTATTTT
TRBJ1-6 | TRBD1 | few | TRBV9 | CASSVGQGTYPLHF | TGTGCCAGCAGCGTAGGACAGGGGACATATCCCCTCCACTTT
TRBJ1-5 | TRBD1 | - | TRBV18 | CASSPVATGRDQPQHF | TGTGCCAGCTCACCAGTGGCGACAGGGCGGGATCAGCCCCAGCATTTT
TRBJ1-3 | TRBD1 | - | TRBV5-1 | CASGTGGKLSGNTIYF | TGCGCCAGCGGGACAGGGGGGAAACTCTCTGGAAACACCATATATTTT
TRBJ2-7 | - | once | TRBV6-1 | CASSKQGFGREQYF | TGTGCCAGCAGTAAACAGGGTTTTGGTCGCGAGCAGTACTTC
TRBJ1-5 | TRBD1 | - | TRBV6-5 | CASRGTGQNQPQHF | TGTGCCAGCAGAGGGACAGGTCAAAATCAGCCCCAGCATTTT
TRBJ1-2 | - | - | TRBV4-1 | CASSQAFRGRNYGYTF | TGCGCCAGCAGCCAAGCGTTCAGGGGACGGAACTATGGCTACACCTTC
TRBJ2-1 | TRBD1 | once | TRBV7-9 | CASSGIQGGNEQFF | TGTGCCAGCAGCGGGATACAGGGGGGTAATGAGCAGTTCTTC
TRBJ1-4 | - | once | TRBV5-3 | CARSLMLDRPNEKLFF | TGTGCCAGAAGCTTGATGTTGGACAGACCTAATGAAAAACTGTTTTTT
TRBJ1-1 | TRBD1 | - | TRBV4-1 | CASSQLMGTGQASEAFF | TGCGCCAGCAGCCAGTTGATGGGGACAGGGCAGGCCTCCGAAGCTTTCTTT
TRBJ2-1 | TRBD2 | many | TRBV6-4 | CASSGLAGGNEQFF | TGTGCCAGCAGTGGACTAGCGGGGGGGAATGAGCAGTTCTTC
TRBJ2-1 | - | - | TRBV6-5 | CASRGTGNEQFF | TGTGCCAGCAGAGGCACAGGGAACGAGCAGTTCTTC
TRBJ1-5 | - | - | TRBV6-5 | CASSYSRGQPQHF | TGTGCCAGCAGTTACTCCCGAGGTCAGCCCCAGCATTTT
TRBJ1-1 | - | - | TRBV23-1 | CASQTAANTEAFF | TGCGCCAGCCAGACAGCCGCCAACACTGAAGCTTTCTTT
TRBJ1-1 | - | - | TRBV2 | CASSEGGPGGHYEAFF | TGTGCCAGCAGTGAGGGGGGGCCGGGGGGCCACTATGAAGCTTTCTTT
TRBJ1-5 | TRBD1 | - | TRBV6-1 | CASVGQFISNQPQHF | TGTGCCAGCGTGGGACAGTTTATTAGCAATCAGCCCCAGCATTTT
TRBJ1-4 | - | - | TRBV19 | CASRVTGPSREKLFF | TGTGCCAGTCGCGTCACAGGCCCCTCGCGGGAGAAACTGTTTTTT
TRBJ1-2 | - | few | TRBV4-1 | CASSQAGFSYGYTF | TGCGCCAGCAGCCAAGCCGGGTTCAGTTATGGCTACACCTTC
TRBJ1-4 | TRBD1 | - | TRBV5-1 | CASSLGQGGEKLFF | TGCGCCAGCAGCTTGGGACAGGGAGGCGAAAAACTGTTTTTT
TRBJ2-1 | - | - | TRBV27 | CASSLGNTGSNEQFF | TGTGCCAGCAGTTTGGGGAACACAGGAAGCAATGAGCAGTTCTTC
TRBJ1-2 | - | - | TRBV6-1 | CASLPGGNYGYTF | TGTGCCAGCCTTCCAGGAGGTAACTATGGCTACACCTTC
TRBJ2-1 | TRBD1 | few | TRBV19 | CASSQDRASYNEQFF | TGTGCCAGTAGTCAAGACAGGGCATCGTACAATGAGCAGTTCTTC
TRBJ1-4 | - | - | TRBV6-5 | CASSAGTTREKLFF | TGTGCCAGCAGTGCCGGGACTACGAGGGAAAAACTGTTTTTT
TRBJ1-1 | TRBD1 | - | TRBV18 | CASSPQGASVMNTEAFF | TGTGCCAGCTCACCACAGGGGGCATCCGTTATGAACACTGAAGCTTTCTTT
TRBJ2-7 | - | - | TRBV29-1 | CSVVIRYYEQYF | TGCAGCGTTGTTATCAGATACTACGAGCAGTACTTC
TRBJ1-1 | TRBD1 | - | TRBV7-9 | CASSLPVMTGGQNTEAFF | TGTGCCAGCAGCTTACCAGTCATGACAGGGGGCCAGAACACTGAAGCTTTCTTT
TRBJ2-3 | TRBD2 | - | TRBV6-5 | CASSYSSSGGMQYF | TGTGCCAGCAGTTACTCGAGTAGCGGGGGAATGCAGTATTTT